This T cell receptor beta chain was sequenced during a study of metastatic and nonmetastatic thyroid tumors. Study processing details: A classifier for distant metastasis in papillary thyroid cancer was constructed using CDR3 differences observed across clinicopathological groups. MiXCR was used by TCRdb to re-call the PCR reads. TCRdb, not the original authors, processed these V and J calls. The repertoire holds 25,000 to 35,000 clones, with roughly 29% as singletons. Germline values: CDR1 LNHDA, CDR2 SQIVND (reference sequence). V lost 6 bases and J 3 bases, leaving 10 bases between the germline ends. The CDR3 consists of 13 residues. No treatment had been given to any patient before thyroid surgery.

What was sequenced was blood. The TCR was taken from a female donor with papillary thyroid cancer or a benign thyroid nodule (not recorded which). Some clones in this sample may be carry-over from other donors' samples. The rearrangement uses TRBV19 and TRBJ2-3; D could derive from TRBD1 or TRBD2 (5 bases each). The CDR3 spells CASRGVGTDTQYF. CDR3 DNA sequence: TGTGCCAGTAGGGGGGTTGGGACAGATACGCAGTATTTT.